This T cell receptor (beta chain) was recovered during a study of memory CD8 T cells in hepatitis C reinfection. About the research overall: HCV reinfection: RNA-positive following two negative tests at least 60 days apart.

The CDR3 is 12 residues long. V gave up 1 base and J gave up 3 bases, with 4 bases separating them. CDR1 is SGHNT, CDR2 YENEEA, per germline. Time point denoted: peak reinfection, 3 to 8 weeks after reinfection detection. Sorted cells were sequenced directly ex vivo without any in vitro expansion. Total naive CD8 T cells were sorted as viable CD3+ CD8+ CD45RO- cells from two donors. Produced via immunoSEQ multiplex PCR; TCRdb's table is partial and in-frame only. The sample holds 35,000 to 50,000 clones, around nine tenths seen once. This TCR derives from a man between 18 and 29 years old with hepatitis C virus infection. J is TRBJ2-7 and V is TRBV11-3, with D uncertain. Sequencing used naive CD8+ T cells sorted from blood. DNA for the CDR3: TGTGCCAGCAGCTTAGTTCTCTACGAGCAGTACTTC. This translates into CASSLVLYEQYF.